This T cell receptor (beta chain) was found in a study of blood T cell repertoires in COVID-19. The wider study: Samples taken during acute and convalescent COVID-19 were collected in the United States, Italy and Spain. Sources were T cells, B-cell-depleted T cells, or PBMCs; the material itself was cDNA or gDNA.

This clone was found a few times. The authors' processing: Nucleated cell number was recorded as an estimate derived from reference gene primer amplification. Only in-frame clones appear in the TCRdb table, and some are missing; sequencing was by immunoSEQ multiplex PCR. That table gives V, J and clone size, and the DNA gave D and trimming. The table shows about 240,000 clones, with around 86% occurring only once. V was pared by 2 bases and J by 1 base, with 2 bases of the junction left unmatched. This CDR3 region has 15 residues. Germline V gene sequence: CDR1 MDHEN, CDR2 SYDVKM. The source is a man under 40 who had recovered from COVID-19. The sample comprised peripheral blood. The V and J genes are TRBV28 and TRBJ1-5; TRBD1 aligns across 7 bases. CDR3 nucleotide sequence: TGTGCCAGCAGTTTACCGACAGGGAGCAATCAGCCCCAGCATTTT. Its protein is CASSLPTGSNQPQHF.